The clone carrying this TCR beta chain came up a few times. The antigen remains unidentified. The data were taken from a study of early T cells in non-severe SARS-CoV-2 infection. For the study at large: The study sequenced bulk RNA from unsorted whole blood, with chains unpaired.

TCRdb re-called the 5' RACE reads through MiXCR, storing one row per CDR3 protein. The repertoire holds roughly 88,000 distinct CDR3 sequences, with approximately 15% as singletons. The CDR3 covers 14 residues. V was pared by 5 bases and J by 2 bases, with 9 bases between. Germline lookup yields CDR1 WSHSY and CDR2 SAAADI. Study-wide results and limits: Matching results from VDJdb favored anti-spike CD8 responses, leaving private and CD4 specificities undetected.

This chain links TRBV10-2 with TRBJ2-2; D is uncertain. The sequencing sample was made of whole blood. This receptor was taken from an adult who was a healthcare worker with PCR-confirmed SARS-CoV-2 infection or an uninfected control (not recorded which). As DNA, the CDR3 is TGCGCCAGCAGTTCACAACTTAACACCGGGGAGCTGTTTTTT. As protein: CASSSQLNTGELFF.